Sequencing of this TCR beta chain was carried out in a study of CD8 T cells in ankylosing spondylitis. Comments on this clonotype: Its antigen is as yet unknown.

Making the TCR beta libraries involved quantitative 5'-RACE with molecular barcodes. TCRdb used MiXCR to reprocess the 5' RACE reads, holding one entry per CDR3 protein. Found here are around 540,000 distinct CDR3 sequences, roughly 13% of them singletons; the top ten hold 6.8%. V trimming: 5 bases; J trimming: 2 bases; junction bases outside the gene matches: 14. The CDR3 is made up of 18 amino acids. Germline V gene data show CDR1 as SGHAT and CDR2 as FQDESV (reference sequence). Study-level points and caveats: There was reportedly significant enrichment of clones that were disease-linked in matched ankylosing spondylitis synovial fluid. It appeared that ankylosing spondylitis blood was characterized by a TCR beta motif of several highly homologous variants. Disease-linked clones had a CD8+ phenotype and relatively low frequency in peripheral blood. Reactive arthritis synovial fluid and blood were previously reported to contain some motif variants.

The genes are TRBV11-1 and TRBJ1-3; 8 nucleotides agree with TRBD1. This sequence originates from a male donor with ankylosing spondylitis. Sequencing input: blood, either unsorted or a sorted T cell fraction (not recorded which). CDR3: CASSGGQGAPRAGNTIYF. CDR3 DNA: TGTGCCAGCAGCGGAGGACAGGGTGCACCACGAGCTGGAAACACCATATATTTT. The entire variable domain, with the rest obtained from reference TRBV11-1 and TRBJ1-3, is as follows: EAEVAQSPRYKITEKSQAVAFWCDPISGHATLYWYRQILGQGPELLVQFQDESVVDDSQLPKDRFSAERLKGVDSTLKIQPAELGDSAMYLCASSGGQGAPRAGNTIYFGEGSWLTVV.